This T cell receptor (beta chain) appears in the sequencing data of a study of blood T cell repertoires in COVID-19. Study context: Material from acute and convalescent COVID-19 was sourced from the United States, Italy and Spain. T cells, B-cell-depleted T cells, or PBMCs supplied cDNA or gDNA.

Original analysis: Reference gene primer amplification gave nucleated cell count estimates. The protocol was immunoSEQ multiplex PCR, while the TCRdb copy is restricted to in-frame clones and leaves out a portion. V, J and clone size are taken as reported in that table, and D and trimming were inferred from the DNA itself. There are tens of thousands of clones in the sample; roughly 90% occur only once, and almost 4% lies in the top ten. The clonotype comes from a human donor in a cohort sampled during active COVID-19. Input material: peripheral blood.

The CDR3 sequence: CASRVRGMNTEAFF. The CDR3 DNA sequence: TGTGCCAGCAGAGTGAGGGGGATGAACACTGAAGCTTTCTTT. V is TRBV6-5 and J is TRBJ1-1; D perhaps matches TRBD1 (6 bases). CDR1 and CDR2 from the germline V gene are MNHEY and SVGAGI. V lost 6 bases and J 0 bases, leaving 11 bases between the germline ends. This CDR3 contains 14 residues.